The 2 T cell receptor beta chains listed next were all sequenced from one sample in a study of blood T cell repertoires in COVID-19. Assay used: immunoSEQ multiplex PCR; TCRdb lists only in-frame clones, some missing. The data hold roughly 200,000 clones, with roughly 90% observed a single time. Sequencing was done on a sample of PBMCs or T cells enriched from blood (not recorded which). The receptor source for this set is a woman in her twenties or thirties who had been exposed to COVID-19.

This sequence joins TRBV2 and TRBJ1-4; D remains unclear. Germline assignment: CDR1 SNHLY and CDR2 FYNNEI. V dropped 2 bases and J dropped 2 bases, with 9 bases sitting between them. The CDR3 consists of 15 residues. The CDR3 coding sequence is TGTGCCAGCAGTGAATCGGGTAGGACTAATGAAAAACTGTTTTTT. Translation: CASSESGRTNEKLFF.

The chain combines TRBV7-2 with TRBJ2-5; 7 bases map to TRBD1. Germline V CDR1 and CDR2: SGHTA, FQGNSA. V trimming: 3 bases; J trimming: 2 bases; junction bases outside the gene matches: 0. The CDR3 is 13 residues long. CDR3 loop: CASSLDRQETQYF. In nucleotides, the CDR3 is TGTGCCAGCAGCTTGGACAGGCAAGAGACCCAGTACTTC.